The clone carrying this TCR beta chain was detected only once. Cohorts were determined from participant-reported clinical history. Profiling relied on immunoSEQ multiplex PCR, and the TCRdb table lists in-frame clones only, not all of them. The repertoire holds hundreds of thousands of clones, with about 90% as singletons. The source of the sample is a study of blood T cell repertoires in COVID-19. At the level of the study: COVID-19 samples from acute and convalescent phases originated in the United States, Italy and Spain.

V was pared by 5 bases and J by 1 base, with 11 bases between. The CDR3 spans 14 residues. CDR1 is MDHEN, CDR2 SYDVKM, per germline. The sample consisted of PBMCs or T cells enriched from blood (not recorded which). The receptor was isolated from a woman between 18 and 29 years old with acute COVID-19. The rearrangement links TRBV28 to TRBJ2-5; D is unresolved. The CDR3 nucleotides read TGTGCCAGCAGTCCCCTTACTGGCCAAGAGACCCAGTACTTC. Its translation: CASSPLTGQETQYF.